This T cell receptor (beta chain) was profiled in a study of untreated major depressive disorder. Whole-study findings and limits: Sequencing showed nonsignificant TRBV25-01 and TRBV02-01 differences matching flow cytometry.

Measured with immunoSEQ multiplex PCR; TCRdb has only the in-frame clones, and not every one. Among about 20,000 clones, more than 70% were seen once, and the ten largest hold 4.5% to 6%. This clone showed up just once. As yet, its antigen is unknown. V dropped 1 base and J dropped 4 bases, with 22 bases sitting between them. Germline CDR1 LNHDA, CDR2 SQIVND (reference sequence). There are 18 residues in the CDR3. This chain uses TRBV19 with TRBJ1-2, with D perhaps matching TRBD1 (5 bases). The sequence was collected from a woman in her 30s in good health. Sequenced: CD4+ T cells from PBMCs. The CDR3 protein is CASSIGSSGQLSSYGYTF. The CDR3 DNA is TGTGCCAGTAGTATAGGTTCGTCAGGGCAGCTCTCCTCCTATGGCTACACCTTC. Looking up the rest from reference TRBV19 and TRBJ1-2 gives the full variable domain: DGGITQSPKYLFRKEGQNVTLSCEQNLNHDAMYWYRQDPGQGLRLIYYSQIVNDFQKGDIAEGYSVSREKKESFPLTVTSAQKNPTAFYLCASSIGSSGQLSSYGYTFGSGTRLTVV.